This T cell receptor beta chain was sequenced for a study of T-cell reconstitution after alpha-beta-depleted transplantation in children. In its sample, this clonotype was seen many times. A library of TCRbeta sequences, prepared with unique molecular identifiers, was generated. MiXCR, run by TCRdb on the PCR reads, gives a single entry per CDR3 protein. Among roughly 300,000 distinct CDR3 sequences, 9.9% were seen once, and the ten largest hold roughly 9.1%. V dropped 6 bases and J dropped 6; count of bases not matched to a gene: 6. Per germline, CDR1 MNHNS and CDR2 SASEGT. The CDR3 runs to 14 residues.

V gene TRBV6-1 combines with J gene TRBJ2-3; the match to TRBD1 covers 10 bases. The clonotype was recovered from a human donor who donated a stem cell graft to a child with SCID. The sequencing used PBMCs from the stem cell graft donor, collected from the stem cell graft. The CDR3 region is CASRPTGGKDTQYF. The CDR3 DNA reads as TGTGCCAGCAGACCGACAGGGGGCAAGGATACGCAGTATTTT.